These T cell receptor beta chains were read from a single sample in a study of blood T cell repertoires in COVID-19. Profiled with immunoSEQ multiplex PCR; TCRdb holds only in-frame clones, not every one. The data contain 170,000 or so clones, just under 90% of them singletons. Sequencing used peripheral blood. Source of these receptors: a woman aged 70-85 years with COVID-19, enrolled during active disease. Each CDR3 is given with its conserved first and last residue. D genes are given only for firm matches. Clone size is not always given. Where it is, it says once, few, many or a class for expanded clones.

J gene,D gene,clone size,V gene,CDR3 DNA,CDR3 protein
TRBJ1-5,-,few,TRBV5-1,TGCGCCAGCAGCTTCGACGGGGATCAGCCCCAGCATTTT,CASSFDGDQPQHF
TRBJ1-5,-,-,TRBV3-1/TRBV3-2,TGTGCCAGCAGTAAGGGGCGGCAGCCCCAGCATTTT,CASSKGRQPQHF
TRBJ2-3,-,-,TRBV6-2/TRBV6-3,TGTGCCAGCAGTTACCGAGATACGCAGTATTTT,CASSYRDTQYF
TRBJ1-1,TRBD1,once,TRBV3-1/TRBV3-2,TGTGCCAGCAGCCAACTCACAGGGGCTGAAGCTTTCTTT,CASSQLTGAEAFF
TRBJ2-7,-,once,TRBV28,TGTGCCAGCAGTTTATATGGGGGAGGCGGCGACGAGCAGTACTTC,CASSLYGGGGDEQYF
TRBJ2-1,TRBD1,-,TRBV29-1,TGCAGCGTCCTACCGGACAGGGGATACAATGAGCAGTTCTTC,CSVLPDRGYNEQFF
TRBJ2-7,TRBD1,-,TRBV7-9,TGTGCCAGCAGCCGGGGACAGGGTGGCTACGAGCAGTACTTC,CASSRGQGGYEQYF
TRBJ1-2,TRBD1,-,TRBV15,TGTGCCACCAGCGGACAGGGGGCGGGTGGCTACACCTTC,CATSGQGAGGYTF
TRBJ2-7,TRBD2,-,TRBV19,TGTGCCAGTAGTATGGGACTAGCGGGAGAAACGGACGAGCAGTACTTC,CASSMGLAGETDEQYF
TRBJ1-1,-,-,TRBV2,TGTGCCAGCAGATATAACACTGAAGCTTTCTTT,CASRYNTEAFF
TRBJ2-5,TRBD2,-,TRBV5-1,TGCGCCAGCAGCGGGGGACTAGCGGTGGAGACCCAGTACTTC,CASSGGLAVETQYF
TRBJ2-7,TRBD1,-,TRBV27,TGTGCCAGCAGTTTACGTTGGGACAGCTCTTACGAGCAGTACTTC,CASSLRWDSSYEQYF
TRBJ1-1,TRBD1,few,TRBV19,TGTGCCAGTACCAGGGGACAGGGGAACCTCCTGACTTTCTTT,CASTRGQGNLLTFF
TRBJ2-3,-,-,TRBV7-9,TGTGCCAGCAGCCTACCTCCCGCCGGGACAACAAGCACAGATACGCAGTATTTT,CASSLPPAGTTSTDTQYF
TRBJ2-1,TRBD2,-,TRBV5-1,TGCGCCAGCAGCTTGTATAGGGGAGCGGGGAATGAGCAGTTCTTC,CASSLYRGAGNEQFF
TRBJ1-4,-,-,TRBV28,TGTGCCAGCAGCCGCCATGGGCCTGGGGAAAAACTGTTTTTT,CASSRHGPGEKLFF
TRBJ2-7,-,-,TRBV27,TGTGCCAGCAGTGGGCTTGTGTTGAACGAGCAGTACTTC,CASSGLVLNEQYF
TRBJ1-1,-,-,TRBV5-1,TGCGCCAGCAGCGCGGCCCCGAGAAACACTGAAGCTTTCTTT,CASSAAPRNTEAFF
TRBJ2-1,TRBD2,-,TRBV28,TGTGCCAGCAGGCAGCCGCGGCTAGCGGGAGATAGACATGAGCAGTTCTTC,CASRQPRLAGDRHEQFF
TRBJ1-2,-,-,TRBV18,TGTGCCAGCTCACCTTCCGGGAACTATGGCTACACCTTC,CASSPSGNYGYTF
TRBJ2-1,-,-,TRBV11-3,TGTGCCAGCAGCTTCGTAGGGGCGGACGATGAGCAGTTCTTC,CASSFVGADDEQFF
TRBJ2-1,TRBD2,-,TRBV28,TGTGCCAGCAGTTTGGGGGGGAGGGCCTACAATGAGCAGTTCTTC,CASSLGGRAYNEQFF
TRBJ1-1,-,few,TRBV27,TGTGCCAGCACCGGGACTGTGAACACTGAAGCTTTCTTT,CASTGTVNTEAFF
TRBJ2-5,TRBD1,-,TRBV5-1,TGCGCCAGCAGCAGCGGGACAGGGGGTGAAGAGACCCAGTACTTC,CASSSGTGGEETQYF
TRBJ1-1,TRBD1,-,TRBV27,TGTGCCAGCAGTTATGCAAGGGGACAGTTGAACACTGAAGCTTTCTTT,CASSYARGQLNTEAFF
TRBJ1-2,-,-,TRBV7-2,TGTGCCAGCAGCCCCCACCCGCAGGGTGGAGGCTACACCTTC,CASSPHPQGGGYTF
TRBJ1-5,-,-,TRBV28,TGTGCCAGCAGACAGGGTAATCAGCCCCAGCATTTT,CASRQGNQPQHF
TRBJ2-2,TRBD1,-,TRBV4-1,TGCGCCAGCAGCTACCAACCGGGACAGCTTCCCGGGGAGCTGTTTTTT,CASSYQPGQLPGELFF
TRBJ1-2,-,-,TRBV3-1/TRBV3-2,TGTGCCAGCAGCCAACCGGACAGCCCTGTGGGCTACACCTTC,CASSQPDSPVGYTF
TRBJ1-6,-,-,TRBV11-2,TGTGCCAGCAGCTTACAGCGAAATTCACCCCTCCACTTT,CASSLQRNSPLHF
TRBJ2-7,-,-,TRBV6-4,TGTGCCAGCAGATGCTGGGCGTCCTACGAGCAGTACTTC,CASRCWASYEQYF
TRBJ2-1,TRBD2,-,TRBV6-5,TGTGCCAGCAGTCTAGCGGGAGGGCTAACTGAGCAGTTCTTC,CASSLAGGLTEQFF
TRBJ1-6,-,-,TRBV19,TGTGCCAGTAGAAACGGCAGGGAGGATTCACCCCTCCACTTT,CASRNGREDSPLHF
TRBJ1-3,-,-,TRBV3-1/TRBV3-2,TGTGCCAGCAGCCAAACAGGATTCTCTGGAAACACCATATATTTT,CASSQTGFSGNTIYF
TRBJ2-4,TRBD2,-,TRBV19,TGTGCCAGTGGATCGGGAGGGGTTCAGTACTTC,CASGSGGVQYF
TRBJ2-7,-,once,TRBV2,TGTGCCAGCATACAGGGAGTTGCCTACGAGCAGTACTTC,CASIQGVAYEQYF
TRBJ2-7,-,-,TRBV5-1,TGCGCCAGCAGCATCACTGGTCTGGCAGGGCGGAACGAGCAGTACTTC,CASSITGLAGRNEQYF
TRBJ2-7,TRBD2,once,TRBV19,TGTGCCAGTAGACTAGCGGAAGGCTCCTACGAGCAGTACTTC,CASRLAEGSYEQYF